This T cell receptor beta chain was documented in a study of CD8 T cells in ankylosing spondylitis. MiXCR was run by TCRdb on the 5' RACE reads, yielding one entry per CDR3 protein. The data show approximately 45,000 distinct CDR3 sequences, with approximately 11% seen just once and more than 1.3% held by the top ten. This clonotype was observed at least ten times. The antigen is undetermined. Study-wide results and caveats: Disease-associated clones were reportedly significantly overrepresented in matched ankylosing spondylitis synovial fluid.

V was clipped by 0 bases and J by 4 bases, with 7 bases between them. The germline V gene has CDR1 LNHNV and CDR2 YYDKDF (reference sequence). This CDR3 contains 13 residues. Sequenced material: blood, either unsorted or a sorted T cell fraction (not recorded which). This TCR came from a male donor with ankylosing spondylitis or in good health (not recorded which). The gene calls are TRBV15 and TRBJ2-7; weak D call: TRBD2 (5 bases). In nucleotides, the CDR3 is TGTGCCACCAGCAGAGATCCGGGGTACGAGCAGTACTTC. Amino acid sequence: CATSRDPGYEQYF.